Shown below are 4 T cell receptor beta chains from a single sample sequenced in a study of CD4 T cells in relation to SARS-CoV-2 and coronaviruses. Antigens for these TCRs are unknown. The data were produced by immunoSEQ multiplex PCR, yet TCRdb's version contains in-frame clones alone and is incomplete. The table records 20,000 to 30,000 clones, less than 85% of them present only once. Unexposed donor CD4+ T cells date from about 2011-2018, before the COVID-19 pandemic. CD4+ T cells were isolated from the cells after less than 13 days of culture. The sequencing sample was made of CD4+ T cells from PBMCs, cultured in vitro. Receptors originate from a human donor in good health.

The chain employs TRBV28 and TRBJ1-1, with D hard to call. Germline V gene data show CDR1 as MDHEN and CDR2 as SYDVKM. The CDR3 is 16 amino acids. Trimming left V 2 bases short and J 0 bases short, with 13 bases between. In nucleotides, the CDR3 is TGTGCCAGCAGTTTAGATACGGGTTACATGAACACTGAAGCTTTCTTT. It specifies CASSLDTGYMNTEAFF.

The V and J genes are TRBV20-1 and TRBJ2-1; 8 bases are shared with TRBD2. CDR1 is DFQATT and CDR2 is SNEGSKA in the germline V gene (reference sequence). V shed 3 bases, J shed 11 bases, and the junction held 3 bases outside the gene matches. This CDR3 is built from 11 residues. In DNA, the CDR3 is TGCAGTGCTAGGGGCGGGAGGAAGCAGTTCTTC. It encodes CSARGGRKQFF.

This chain links TRBV27 with TRBJ1-5, with 7 bases aligning to TRBD1. V lost 3 bases to trimming and J lost 2 bases; unmatched junction nucleotides: 13. Germline V gene lookup returns CDR1 MNHEY and CDR2 SMNVEV (reference sequence). The CDR3 length is 18 residues. The CDR3 nucleotides read TGTGCCAGCAGTTTCCTGGGACAGATGATTGGGGGCAATCAGCCCCAGCATTTT. It is translated as CASSFLGQMIGGNQPQHF.

This chain links TRBV19 with TRBJ2-3; D not certain. Trimming pared 4 bases from V and 3 bases from J, leaving 8 bases between. The CDR3 consists of 13 residues. CDR1 is LNHDA and CDR2 is SQIVND in the germline V gene (reference sequence). CDR3 sequence: CASSTDITDTQYF. CDR3 sequence (DNA): TGTGCCAGTAGTACTGATATTACAGATACGCAGTATTTT. Looking up the rest from reference TRBV19 and TRBJ2-3 gives the full variable domain: DGGITQSPKYLFRKEGQNVTLSCEQNLNHDAMYWYRQDPGQGLRLIYYSQIVNDFQKGDIAEGYSVSREKKESFPLTVTSAQKNPTAFYLCASSTDITDTQYFGPGTRLTVL.